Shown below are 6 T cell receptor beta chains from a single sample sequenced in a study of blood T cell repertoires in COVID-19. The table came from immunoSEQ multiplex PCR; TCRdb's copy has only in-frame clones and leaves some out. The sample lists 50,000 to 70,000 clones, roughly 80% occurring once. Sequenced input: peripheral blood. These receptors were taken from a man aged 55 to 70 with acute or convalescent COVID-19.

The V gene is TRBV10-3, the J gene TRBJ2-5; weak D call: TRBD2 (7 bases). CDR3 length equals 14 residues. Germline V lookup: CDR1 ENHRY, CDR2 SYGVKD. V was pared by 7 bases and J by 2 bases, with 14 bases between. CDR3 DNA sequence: TGTGCCATCAAGAAGGGGGGGGCACAAGAGACCCAGTACTTC. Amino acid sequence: CAIKKGGAQETQYF.

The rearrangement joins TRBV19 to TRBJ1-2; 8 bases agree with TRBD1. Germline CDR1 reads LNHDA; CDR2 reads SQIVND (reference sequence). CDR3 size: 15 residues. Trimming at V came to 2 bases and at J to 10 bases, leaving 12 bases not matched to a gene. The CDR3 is CASSILEWTGRVYTF. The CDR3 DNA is TGTGCCAGTAGTATATTGGAATGGACAGGGAGGGTCTACACCTTC.

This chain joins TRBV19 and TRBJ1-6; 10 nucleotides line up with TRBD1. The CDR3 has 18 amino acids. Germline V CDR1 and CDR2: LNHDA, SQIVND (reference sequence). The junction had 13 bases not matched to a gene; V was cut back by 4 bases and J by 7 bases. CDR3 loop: CASSRDTRDRGVNSPLHF. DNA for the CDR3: TGTGCCAGTAGTAGGGATACTCGGGACAGGGGAGTCAATTCACCCCTCCACTTT.

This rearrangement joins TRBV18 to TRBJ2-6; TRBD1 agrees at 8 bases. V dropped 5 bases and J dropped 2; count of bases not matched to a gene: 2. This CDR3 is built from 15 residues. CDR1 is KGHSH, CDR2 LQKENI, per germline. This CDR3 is CASSAQGAGANVLTF. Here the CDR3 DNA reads TGTGCCAGCTCAGCACAGGGGGCTGGGGCCAACGTCCTGACTTTC. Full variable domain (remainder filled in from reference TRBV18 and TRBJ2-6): NAGVMQNPRHLVRRRGQEARLRCSPMKGHSHVYWYRQLPEEGLKFMVYLQKENIIDESGMPKERFSAEFPKEGPSILRIQQVVRGDSAAYFCASSAQGAGANVLTFGAGSRLTVL.

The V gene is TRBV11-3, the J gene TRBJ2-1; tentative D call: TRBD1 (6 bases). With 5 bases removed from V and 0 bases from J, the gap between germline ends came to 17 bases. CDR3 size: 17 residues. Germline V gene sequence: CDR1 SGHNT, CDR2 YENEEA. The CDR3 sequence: CASSITGHPSSYNEQFF. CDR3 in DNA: TGTGCCAGCAGCATTACGGGACACCCGAGCTCCTACAATGAGCAGTTCTTC.

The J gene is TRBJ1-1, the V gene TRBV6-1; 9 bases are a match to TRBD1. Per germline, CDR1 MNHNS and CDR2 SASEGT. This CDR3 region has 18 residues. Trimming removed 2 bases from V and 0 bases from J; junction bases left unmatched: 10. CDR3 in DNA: TGTGCCAGCAGTGAATCCGGGACAGGGATATACATGAACACTGAAGCTTTCTTT. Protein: CASSESGTGIYMNTEAFF.